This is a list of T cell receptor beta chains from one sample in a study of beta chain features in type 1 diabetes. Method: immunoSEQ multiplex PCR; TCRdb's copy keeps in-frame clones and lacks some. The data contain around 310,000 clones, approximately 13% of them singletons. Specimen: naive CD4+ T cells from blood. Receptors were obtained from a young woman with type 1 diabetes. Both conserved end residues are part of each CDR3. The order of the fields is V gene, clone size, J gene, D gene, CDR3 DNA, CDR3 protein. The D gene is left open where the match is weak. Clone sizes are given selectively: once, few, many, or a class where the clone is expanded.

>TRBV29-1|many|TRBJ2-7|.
TGCAGCGTTGATAACCGGGGAGACTCCTACGAGCAGTACTTC
CSVDNRGDSYEQYF
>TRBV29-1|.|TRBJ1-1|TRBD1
TGCAGCGTGATCGGGACAGTAGGGAACACTGAAGCTTTCTTT
CSVIGTVGNTEAFF
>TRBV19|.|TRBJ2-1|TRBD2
TGTGCCAGTAGTAAGGGACTAGCGGGAGAGGGTGAGCAGTTCTTC
CASSKGLAGEGEQFF
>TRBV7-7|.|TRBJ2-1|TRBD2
TGTGCCAGCAGCTTAAGTAGCGGGAGGTCTGCCTACAATGAGCAGTTCTTC
CASSLSSGRSAYNEQFF
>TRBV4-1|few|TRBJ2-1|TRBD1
TGCGCCAGCAGCCCCGGACAGGGGCCGATCGATGAGCAGTTCTTC
CASSPGQGPIDEQFF
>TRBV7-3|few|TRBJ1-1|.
TGTGCCAGCAGCTTACTAGCTGGCGTGAACACTGAAGCTTTCTTT
CASSLLAGVNTEAFF
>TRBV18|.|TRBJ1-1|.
TGTGCCAGCTCACCACAATCAGAAAAACGGGGAGCTTTCTTT
CASSPQSEKRGAFF
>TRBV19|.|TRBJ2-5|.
TGTGCCAGTAGTGACCAGGGTCGAGAGACCCAGTACTTC
CASSDQGRETQYF
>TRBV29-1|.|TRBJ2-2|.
TGCAGCGTTGAAGTTCTTGGTAGGGGTTCGAACACCGGGGAGCTGTTTTTT
CSVEVLGRGSNTGELFF
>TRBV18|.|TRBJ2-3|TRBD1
TGTGCCAGCTCACCACTAAGGGGGCGAGATACGCAGTATTTT
CASSPLRGRDTQYF
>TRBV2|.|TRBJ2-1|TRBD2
TGTGCCAGCAGCGGGGGGGAGCAGTTCTTC
CASSGGEQFF
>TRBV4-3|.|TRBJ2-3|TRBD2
TGCGCCAGCAGCCAAATTCTAGCGGGAGTTGGAGATACGCAGTATTTT
CASSQILAGVGDTQYF
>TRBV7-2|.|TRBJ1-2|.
TGTGCCAGCAGCTTTCGACAGCCAAGGGGCTACACCTTC
CASSFRQPRGYTF
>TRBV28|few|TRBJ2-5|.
TGTGCCAGCAGCGAACCCCCGGCGGGGACCCAGTACTTC
CASSEPPAGTQYF
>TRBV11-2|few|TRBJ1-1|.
TGTGCCAGCAGCTTAGTGGAGACTGAAGCTTTCTTT
CASSLVETEAFF
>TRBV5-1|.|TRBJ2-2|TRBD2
TGCGCCAGCAGCTTTAAGCGGGAGCTGCACACCGGGGAGCTGTTTTTT
CASSFKRELHTGELFF
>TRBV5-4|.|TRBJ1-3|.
TGTGCCAGCAGCTTGTCGAGGGCTGGGGCTGGAAACACCATATATTTT
CASSLSRAGAGNTIYF
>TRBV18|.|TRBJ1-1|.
TGTGCCAGCTCACCCGATAAACACAGGAACACTGAAGCTTTCTTT
CASSPDKHRNTEAFF
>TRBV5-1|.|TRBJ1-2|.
TGCGCCAGCAGCTTGGCTGGGGAGGGAAATTGGTATGGCTACACCTTC
CASSLAGEGNWYGYTF
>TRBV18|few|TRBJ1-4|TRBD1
TGTGCCAGCTCACCGCAGGGGGGTCCTAATGAAAAACTGTTTTTT
CASSPQGGPNEKLFF
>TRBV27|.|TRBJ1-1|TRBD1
TGTGCCAGCAGGCCGGGACAGTTGAACACTGAAGCTTTCTTT
CASRPGQLNTEAFF
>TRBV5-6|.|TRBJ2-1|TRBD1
TGTGCCAGCAGCTTGCAAGGGTGGGCAGGGGGCAATGAGCAGTTCTTC
CASSLQGWAGGNEQFF